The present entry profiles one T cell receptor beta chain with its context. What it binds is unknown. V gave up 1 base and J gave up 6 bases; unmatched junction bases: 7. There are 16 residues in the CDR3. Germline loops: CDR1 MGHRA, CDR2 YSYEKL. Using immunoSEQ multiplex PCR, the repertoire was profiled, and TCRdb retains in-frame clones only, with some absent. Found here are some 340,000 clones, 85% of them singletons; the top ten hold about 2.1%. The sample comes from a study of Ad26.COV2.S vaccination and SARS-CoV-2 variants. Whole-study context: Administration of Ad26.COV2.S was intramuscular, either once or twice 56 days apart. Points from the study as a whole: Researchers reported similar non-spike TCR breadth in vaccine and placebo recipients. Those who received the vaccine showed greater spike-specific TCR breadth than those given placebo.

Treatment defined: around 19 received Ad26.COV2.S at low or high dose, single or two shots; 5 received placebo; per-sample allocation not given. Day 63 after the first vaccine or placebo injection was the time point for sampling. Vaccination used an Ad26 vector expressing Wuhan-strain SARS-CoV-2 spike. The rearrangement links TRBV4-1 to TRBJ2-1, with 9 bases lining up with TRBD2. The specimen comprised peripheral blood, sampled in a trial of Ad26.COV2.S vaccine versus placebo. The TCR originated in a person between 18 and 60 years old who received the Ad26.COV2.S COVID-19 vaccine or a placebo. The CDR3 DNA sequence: TGCGCCAGCAGCCAAGCCGGCGGGGGGGCCCGCAATGAGCAGTTCTTC. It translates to CASSQAGGGARNEQFF.